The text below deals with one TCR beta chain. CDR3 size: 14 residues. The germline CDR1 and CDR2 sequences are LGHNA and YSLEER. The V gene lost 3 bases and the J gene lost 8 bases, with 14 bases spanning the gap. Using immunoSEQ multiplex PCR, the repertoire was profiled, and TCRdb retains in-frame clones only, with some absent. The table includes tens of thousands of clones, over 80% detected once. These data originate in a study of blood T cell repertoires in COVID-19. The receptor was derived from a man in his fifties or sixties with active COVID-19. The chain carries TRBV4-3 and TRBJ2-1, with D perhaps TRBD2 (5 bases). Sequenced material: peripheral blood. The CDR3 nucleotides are TGCGCCAGCAGCCAGAGGGCAGCAATCCATGAGCAGTTCTTC. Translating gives CASSQRAAIHEQFF.